The subject of this entry is one T cell receptor (beta chain). Its matching antigen is unknown. Germline CDR1 reads SEHNR; CDR2 reads FQNEAQ (reference sequence). The V segment lost 5 bases and the J segment 5 bases; nucleotides outside the gene matches: 6. CDR3 length: 14 residues. CD3+CD4+ and CD3+CD8+ cells were FACS-sorted from thawed unstimulated PBMCs. This record belongs to a study of T cell clones after liver transplantation. Whole-study findings and limits: In 5 of 8 subjects, circulating graft-donor-reactive CD4 TCRbeta sequences fell significantly after transplant.

TCRdb keeps only in-frame clones here, not all; method: immunoSEQ multiplex PCR. The sample consists of 75,000 to 100,000 clones, about 84% of them appearing once. This material consisted of CD4+ T cells from blood, taken approximately 45 months after liver transplant. The clonotype was recovered from a human patient who received a liver transplant. The graft donor may account for some of the T cells. The chain employs TRBV7-9 and TRBJ2-5; 9 bases line up with TRBD2. The chain's CDR3 is CASSRGGAGETQYF. The CDR3 nucleotides read TGTGCCAGCAGCCGCGGGGGGGCAGGGGAGACCCAGTACTTC.